Following are 20 T cell receptor beta chains from one sample sequenced in a study of blood T cell repertoires in COVID-19. The table came from immunoSEQ multiplex PCR; TCRdb's copy has only in-frame clones and leaves some out. The sample lists around 300,000 clones, around four fifths occurring once. Sequenced sample: peripheral blood. All receptors come from a woman aged 45-60 years who had recovered from COVID-19.

The chain links TRBV5-4 to TRBJ2-7; 12 bases map to TRBD2. With V trimmed by 1 base and J by 2 bases, 1 base remained unmatched. CDR3 length: 15 amino acids. Germline loops: CDR1 SGHNT, CDR2 YYREEE (reference sequence). CDR3 sequence reads: CASSLRTSGTYEQYF. CDR3 coding DNA: TGTGCCAGCAGCTTGCGGACTAGCGGGACCTACGAGCAGTACTTC.

V gene TRBV7-2 combines with J gene TRBJ1-3; TRBD1 matches 7 bases. The V and J ends lost 1 base and 2 bases, in that order; junction bases with no gene match: 5. The germline V gene has CDR1 SGHTA and CDR2 FQGNSA. The CDR3 loop spans 16 amino acids. This CDR3 is CASSLDGQAAGNTIYF. The DNA for the CDR3 is TGTGCCAGCAGCTTAGACGGACAGGCCGCTGGAAACACCATATATTTT.

The chain links TRBV5-1 to TRBJ1-2, with 7 bases fitting TRBD1. Trimming took 4 bases from V and 6 from J; bases not matched to a gene: 6. Germline CDR1 SGHRS, CDR2 YFSETQ. The CDR3 is 13 amino acids. As DNA, the CDR3 is TGCGCCAGCAGCATCCTAGGGGGCCATGGCTACACCTTC. It codes for CASSILGGHGYTF.

In this sample, this clone turned up once. The chain is built from TRBV19 and TRBJ1-1; TRBD1 might be the D (6 bases). Trimming left V 6 bases short and J 1 base short, with 24 bases between. The CDR3 is 18 residues long. Germline-derived CDR1 and CDR2 are LNHDA and SQIVND (reference sequence). The CDR3 is CASRDRTLRLRSNTEAFF. In DNA form, the CDR3 reads TGTGCCAGTAGGGACAGAACCCTCCGCCTCCGCTCGAACACTGAAGCTTTCTTT.

As DNA, the CDR3 is TGTGCCAGCAGCCCGGGGGGGAACACTGAAGCTTTCTTT. Protein sequence: CASSPGGNTEAFF. This sequence joins TRBV14 and TRBJ1-1, with D possibly being TRBD1 (5 bases). The CDR3 spans 13 residues. Trimming cost V 4 bases and J 1 base, with 7 bases left between them. The germline V gene has CDR1 SGHDN and CDR2 FVKESK.

J is TRBJ1-5 and V is TRBV19, with a possible D match to TRBD1 (6 bases). This CDR3 contains 16 residues. The V end lost 5 bases, the J end lost 2 bases, and 16 bases lay between the germline ends. Germline CDR1 reads LNHDA; CDR2 reads SQIVND (reference sequence). This chain's CDR3 is CASSRPRTVGNQPQHF. CDR3 DNA: TGTGCCAGTAGTCGACCTCGGACAGTCGGCAATCAGCCCCAGCATTTT.

The chain employs TRBV28 and TRBJ2-1; a weak D match, TRBD2 (7 bases). The CDR3 is made up of 14 amino acids. Germline-derived CDR1 and CDR2 are MDHEN and SYDVKM. With 3 bases removed from V and 6 bases from J, the gap between germline ends came to 12 bases. CDR3 DNA: TGTGCCAGCAGTTTGGCGGGGGCTTTCAATGAGCAGTTCTTC. Translating it yields CASSLAGAFNEQFF.

The chain uses TRBV7-9 and TRBJ2-1; D remains unclear. With 5 bases removed from V and 8 bases from J, the gap between germline ends came to 10 bases. The germline CDR1 and CDR2 sequences are SEHNR and FQNEAQ (reference sequence). This CDR3 comprises 12 residues. In DNA, the CDR3 is TGTGCCAGCAGCGAGCGTAACGATGAGCAGTTCTTC. Amino acid sequence: CASSERNDEQFF.

The genes are TRBV6-5 and TRBJ1-2; 9 bases line up with TRBD1. CDR1 and CDR2 (germline): MNHEY, SVGAGI. V gave up 10 bases and J gave up 3 bases; unmatched junction bases: 12. The CDR3 runs to 15 residues. CDR3 region: CAILSPGQGDYGYTF. The CDR3 DNA sequence: TGTGCCATCCTAAGCCCGGGACAGGGTGACTATGGCTACACCTTC.

The CDR3 coding sequence is TGTGCCAGCAGTTTTGGACAGGGGGCGAACACTGAAGCTTTCTTT. Its translation: CASSFGQGANTEAFF. The chain is built from TRBV28 and TRBJ1-1, with TRBD1 identical over 11 bases. Per the germline V gene, CDR1 is MDHEN and CDR2 is SYDVKM. This CDR3 has 15 amino acids. V lost 3 bases to trimming and J lost 1 base; unmatched junction nucleotides: 1.

A single count supports this clone. This chain links TRBV7-8 with TRBJ2-7; a weak D match, TRBD1 (5 bases). Germline CDR1 reads SGHVS; CDR2 reads FQNEAQ. The V end was cut by 1 base, the J end by 8 bases, with 12 bases between. The CDR3 spans 13 residues. CDR3 region: CASSLEDTAKQYF. The CDR3 nucleotides read TGTGCCAGCAGCTTAGAGGACACCGCAAAGCAGTACTTC.

This clone has more than one count but fewer than ten. The J gene is TRBJ2-7, the V gene TRBV28; 10 bases are a match to TRBD2. The CDR3 has 15 amino acids. J was trimmed by 4 bases and V by 3 bases; bases with no gene match: 6. Per germline, CDR1 MDHEN and CDR2 SYDVKM. Here the CDR3 reads CASSFWASGSYEQYF. Written as DNA, the CDR3 is TGTGCCAGCAGTTTTTGGGCTAGCGGGAGTTACGAGCAGTACTTC.

This CDR3 reads CASSQKKDTTNTEAFF. DNA of the CDR3: TGCGCCAGCAGCCAAAAAAAGGACACGACGAACACTGAAGCTTTCTTT. J is TRBJ1-1 and V is TRBV4-1; D possibly corresponds to TRBD1 (5 bases). The V gene's germline CDR1 is MGHRA and CDR2 YSYEKL. CDR3 length: 16 amino acids. V lost 2 bases to trimming and J lost 1 base, with 14 bases between them.

J is TRBJ2-7 and V is TRBV4-1; possibly TRBD1 for D (6 bases). Germline V lookup: CDR1 MGHRA, CDR2 YSYEKL. The CDR3 loop spans 14 amino acids. V was cut by 4 bases and J by 2 bases, with 12 bases left in between. CDR3 bases: TGCGCCAGCAGCCGTGGGACATTAACCTACGAGCAGTACTTC. It codes for CASSRGTLTYEQYF.

The chain has TRBV27 and TRBJ2-7, with 8 bases fitting TRBD1. The CDR3 is 15 amino acids. Germline V gene lookup returns CDR1 MNHEY and CDR2 SMNVEV (reference sequence). The junction had 12 bases not matched to a gene; V was cut back by 6 bases and J by 5 bases. CDR3 sequence: CASSPAGQVLDEQYF. The CDR3 nucleotides read TGTGCCAGCAGCCCGGCGGGACAGGTACTCGACGAGCAGTACTTC.

The chain has TRBV28 and TRBJ2-4, with 9 bases aligning to TRBD1. Per the germline V gene, CDR1 is MDHEN and CDR2 is SYDVKM. The CDR3 loop spans 15 amino acids. Trimming at V came to 6 bases and at J to 0 bases, leaving 3 bases not matched to a gene. The CDR3 loop reads CASRGTGRAKNIQYF. CDR3 sequence (DNA): TGTGCCAGCAGGGGGACAGGGAGAGCCAAAAACATTCAGTACTTC.

V and J are TRBV15 and TRBJ1-5; no firm D call. The germline CDR1 and CDR2 sequences are LNHNV and YYDKDF (reference sequence). The CDR3 is 15 amino acids. V gave up 1 base and J gave up 0 bases, with 7 bases separating them. The CDR3 bases are TGTGCCACCAGCAGAGCTCAGGATAGCAATCAGCCCCAGCATTTT. It specifies CATSRAQDSNQPQHF.

V gene TRBV28 combines with J gene TRBJ1-1, with D uncertain. Per the germline V gene, CDR1 is MDHEN and CDR2 is SYDVKM. Trimming left V 4 bases short and J 6 bases short, with 12 bases between. CDR3 length: 13 amino acids. CDR3 residues: CASSSRGRAEAFF. CDR3 nucleotide sequence: TGTGCCAGCAGTTCCCGGGGAAGGGCTGAAGCTTTCTTT.

This clone showed up just once. The gene calls are TRBV7-2 and TRBJ1-2; D call uncertain. Trimming stripped 5 bases from V and 1 base from J, with 14 bases between. The CDR3 covers 15 residues. Germline values: CDR1 SGHTA, CDR2 FQGNSA. DNA of the CDR3: TGTGCCAGCAGCGGCGGCGGGAGCAATAACTATGGCTACACCTTC. Protein sequence: CASSGGGSNNYGYTF.

The chain is built from TRBV28 and TRBJ1-3, with 9 bases that match TRBD1. Looked up from germline, CDR1 is MDHEN and CDR2 is SYDVKM. After removal of 6 bases from V and 2 bases from J, the junction contained 5 bases not matched to a gene. The CDR3 is 15 amino acids. CDR3 protein: CASRGGQGPGNTIYF. The CDR3, as DNA: TGTGCCAGCAGGGGGGGACAGGGACCTGGAAACACCATATATTTT.